The following is a T cell receptor (beta chain) sequence with its context. Its matching antigen is unknown. The data belong to a study of T cell repertoires in cytomegalovirus infection. Using its own MiXCR run on the reads, TCRdb lists one record per CDR3 protein. The data contain about 920,000 distinct CDR3 sequences, 31% of them seen just once; the ten biggest clones take up around 15%. Germline lookup yields CDR1 MNHEY and CDR2 SMNVEV (reference sequence). CDR3 length: 16 residues. Trimming took 5 bases from V and 2 from J; bases not matched to a gene: 10. This chain links TRBV27 with TRBJ1-2; the match to TRBD1 covers 8 bases. The sequence derives from a human donor in good health (CMV status not recorded). Some clones in this sample may be carry-over from other donors' samples. Sequencing used cultured CD8+ T cells from PBMCs, obtained from culture after CMV antigen stimulation. The CDR3 region has the DNA TGTGCCAGCAGTCCCTCAGGGGGCCCCTTCAACTATGGCTACACCTTC. Encoded protein: CASSPSGGPFNYGYTF.